This paragraph covers one T cell receptor beta chain sequence. The ends were cut back, 7 bases at V and 7 bases at J, with 16 bases in the middle. The CDR3 contains 14 residues. The germline CDR1 and CDR2 sequences are SEHNR and FQNEAQ (reference sequence). In the source study's methods: Reference gene primer amplification gave estimated nucleated cell counts. Clones were sequenced by immunoSEQ multiplex PCR, and TCRdb holds only the in-frame ones, with some missing. The V and J calls and clone size are taken from that table; D and trimming were inferred from the DNA. Here the sample spans roughly 320,000 clones, approximately 90% being singletons. This sample stems from a study of blood T cell repertoires in COVID-19. Study context: There were acute and convalescent COVID-19 samples, and they came from the United States, Italy and Spain. Sample material is recorded as cDNA or gDNA derived from T cells, B-cell-depleted T cells, or PBMCs.

Seattle's enrolled individuals joined amid active infection and were then monitored longitudinally. The chain links TRBV7-9 to TRBJ1-4; the D gene is possibly TRBD1 (5 bases). Sequencing input: peripheral blood. This receptor was identified in a woman aged 50 to 60 with COVID-19, enrolled during active disease. The CDR3 sequence: CASTPREGSEKLFF. The CDR3 coding sequence is TGTGCCAGCACCCCGAGGGAGGGGAGTGAAAAACTGTTTTTT.